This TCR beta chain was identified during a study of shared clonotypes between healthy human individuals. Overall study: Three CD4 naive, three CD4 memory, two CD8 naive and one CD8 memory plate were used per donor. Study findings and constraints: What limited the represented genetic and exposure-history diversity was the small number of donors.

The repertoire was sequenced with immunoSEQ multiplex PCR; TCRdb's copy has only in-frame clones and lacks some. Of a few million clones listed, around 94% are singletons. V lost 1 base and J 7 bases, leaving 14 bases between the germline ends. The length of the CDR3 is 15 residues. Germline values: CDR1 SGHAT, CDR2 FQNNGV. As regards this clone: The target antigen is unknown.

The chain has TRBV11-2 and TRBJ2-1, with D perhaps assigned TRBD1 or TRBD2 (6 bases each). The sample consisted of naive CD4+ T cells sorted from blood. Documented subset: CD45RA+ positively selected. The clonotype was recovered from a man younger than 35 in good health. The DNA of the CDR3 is TGTGCCAGCAGCTTAGGGGGGCTAGCGCTTAATGAGCAGTTCTTC. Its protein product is CASSLGGLALNEQFF.